This TCR beta chain was sequenced for a study of long-term antiretroviral therapy in people with HIV. Study observations and caveats: Post-ART diversity increased but stayed below transplant donor controls.

Survey-level immunoSEQ v3.0 assays were run. Repertoires were generated with immunoSEQ multiplex PCR, while TCRdb's copy carries only in-frame clones and drops some. The sample lists about 32,000 clones; approximately 83% were seen once. CDR1 is SGHVS and CDR2 is FQNEAQ in the germline V gene. CDR3 length equals 13 residues. With V trimmed by 5 bases and J by 13 bases, 8 bases remained unmatched. Of note for this clone: Its antigen remains unknown.

The specimen comprised unsorted PBMCs, sampled 2.2 years after starting antiretroviral therapy. The chain is built from TRBV7-8 and TRBJ2-1, with 10 bases lining up with TRBD2. The source is a man aged 18 to 30 with HIV. The CDR3 is CASSPTGLALQFF. For the CDR3, the DNA is TGTGCCAGCAGCCCGACGGGACTAGCGCTTCAGTTCTTC.